This TCR beta chain was captured in a study of CD8 T cells in Susac syndrome. The V end was cut by 1 base, the J end by 9 bases, with 14 bases between. The CDR3 covers 14 residues. CDR1 is SGHNT, CDR2 YYREEE, per germline (reference sequence). This clonotype appeared a few times. The study used healthy donors as controls matched for age and sex. Random hexamers were used to reverse transcribe an amount of about 0.45 to 1 ug RNA. The authors amplified TCR beta CDR3 across 54 Vbeta and 13 Jbeta using immunoSEQ multiplex PCR. MiXCR was run by TCRdb on the immunoSEQ multiplex PCR reads, yielding one entry per CDR3 protein. The sample consists of 70,000 or so distinct CDR3 sequences, roughly 94% of them appearing once.

The receptor was isolated from a human donor in good health. The sequencing sample was made of CD8+ T cells from PBMCs. J is TRBJ2-4 and V is TRBV5-4; D may be TRBD1 (7 bases). In DNA form, the CDR3 reads TGTGCCAGCAGCTTGACAGGGGCCGGGGGCATTCAGTACTTC. Translated: CASSLTGAGGIQYF.